The entry that follows covers one TCR beta chain sequence. These data belong to a study of blood T cell repertoires in COVID-19. Turning to the study itself: COVID-19 samples from acute and convalescent phases originated in the United States, Italy and Spain. PBMCs, B-cell-depleted T cells, or T cells were the source of the cDNA or gDNA that made up the material.

Germline values: CDR1 SGHNT, CDR2 YYREEE (reference sequence). The CDR3 sequence is 14 residues long. The V and J ends lost 3 bases and 4 bases, in that order; junction bases with no gene match: 2. In the source study's methods: The authors estimated nucleated cell counts from reference gene primer amplification. The assay was immunoSEQ multiplex PCR, and TCRdb's table has in-frame clones only and misses some. V and J calls and clone size are copied from that table; D and trimming were computed from the DNA. The sample shows under 95,000 clones, roughly 85% of them seen only once. The chain has TRBV5-4 and TRBJ2-5; the match to TRBD1 covers 11 bases. Specimen: peripheral blood. The receptor was derived from a human donor in a cohort sampled during active COVID-19. The CDR3 DNA reads as TGTGCCAGCAGCTCCGGGACAGGGGGAGAGACCCAGTACTTC. It specifies CASSSGTGGETQYF.